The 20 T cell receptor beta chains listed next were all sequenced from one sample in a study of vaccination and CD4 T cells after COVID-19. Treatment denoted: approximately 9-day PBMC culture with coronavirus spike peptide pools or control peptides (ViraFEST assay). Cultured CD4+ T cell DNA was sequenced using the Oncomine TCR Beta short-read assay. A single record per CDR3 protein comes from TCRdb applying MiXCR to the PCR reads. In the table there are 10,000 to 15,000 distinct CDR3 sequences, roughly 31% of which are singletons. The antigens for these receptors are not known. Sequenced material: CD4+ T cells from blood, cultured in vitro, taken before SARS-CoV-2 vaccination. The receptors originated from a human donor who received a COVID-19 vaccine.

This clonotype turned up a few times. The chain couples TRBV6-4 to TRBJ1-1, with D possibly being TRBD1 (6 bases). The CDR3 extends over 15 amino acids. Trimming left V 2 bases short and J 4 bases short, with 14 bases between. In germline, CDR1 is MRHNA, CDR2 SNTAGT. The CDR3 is CASSDSPQGFTEAFF. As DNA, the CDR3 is TGTGCCAGCAGTGACAGTCCCCAGGGGTTCACTGAAGCTTTCTTT.

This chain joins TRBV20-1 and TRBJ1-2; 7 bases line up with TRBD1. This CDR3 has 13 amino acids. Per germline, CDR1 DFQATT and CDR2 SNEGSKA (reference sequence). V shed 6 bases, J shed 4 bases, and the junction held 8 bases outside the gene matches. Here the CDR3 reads CSANDRDGYGYTF. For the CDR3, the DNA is TGCAGTGCGAACGACAGGGACGGCTATGGCTACACCTTC.

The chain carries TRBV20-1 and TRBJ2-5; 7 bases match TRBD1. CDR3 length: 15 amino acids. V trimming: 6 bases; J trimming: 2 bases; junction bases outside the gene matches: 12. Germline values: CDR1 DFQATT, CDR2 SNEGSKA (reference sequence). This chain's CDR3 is CSAGKQGSGQETQYF. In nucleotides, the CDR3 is TGCAGTGCGGGTAAACAGGGGTCGGGACAAGAGACCCAGTACTTC.

For the CDR3, the DNA is TGTGCCAGCAGTTACTTGGGGGCTAATCAGCCCCAGCATTTT. Its translation: CASSYLGANQPQHF. The rearrangement uses TRBV6-5 and TRBJ1-5; D is possibly TRBD1 (6 bases). Germline V gives CDR1 MNHEY, CDR2 SVGAGI. The CDR3 covers 14 residues. The V end lost 1 base, the J end lost 4 bases, and 8 bases lay between the germline ends.

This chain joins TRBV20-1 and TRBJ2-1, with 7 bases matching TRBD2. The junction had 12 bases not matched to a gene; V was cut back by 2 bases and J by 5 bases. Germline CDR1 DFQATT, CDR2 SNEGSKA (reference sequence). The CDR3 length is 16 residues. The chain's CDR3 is CSARSYGGSADNEQFF. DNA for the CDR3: TGCAGTGCTAGATCGTACGGGGGGAGCGCCGACAATGAGCAGTTCTTC.

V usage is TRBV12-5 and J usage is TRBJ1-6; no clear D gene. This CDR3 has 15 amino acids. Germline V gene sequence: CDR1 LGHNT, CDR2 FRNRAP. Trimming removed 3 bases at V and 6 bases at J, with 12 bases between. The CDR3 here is CASGFLLLGNSPLHF. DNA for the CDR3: TGTGCTAGTGGTTTTCTACTTTTGGGTAATTCACCCCTCCACTTT.

CDR3 residues: CSPGTSGGAGETQYF. CDR3 in DNA: TGCAGCCCTGGGACTAGCGGGGGGGCGGGGGAGACCCAGTACTTC. The V gene is TRBV20-1, the J gene TRBJ2-5, with 16 bases identical to TRBD2. The germline CDR1 and CDR2 sequences are DFQATT and SNEGSKA (reference sequence). CDR3 size: 15 residues.

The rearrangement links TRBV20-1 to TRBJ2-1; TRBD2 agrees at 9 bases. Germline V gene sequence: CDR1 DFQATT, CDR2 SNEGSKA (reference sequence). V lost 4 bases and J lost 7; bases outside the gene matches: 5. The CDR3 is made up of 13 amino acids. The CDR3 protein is CSATGLARNEQFF. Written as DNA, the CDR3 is TGCAGTGCTACGGGACTAGCCAGAAATGAGCAGTTCTTC.

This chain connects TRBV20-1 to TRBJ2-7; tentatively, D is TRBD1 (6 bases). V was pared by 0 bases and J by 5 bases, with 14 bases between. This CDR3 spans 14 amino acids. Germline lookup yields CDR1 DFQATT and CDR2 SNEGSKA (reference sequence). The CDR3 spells CSARDSGVVNEQYF. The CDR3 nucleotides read TGCAGTGCTAGAGATTCAGGGGTGGTCAACGAGCAGTACTTC.

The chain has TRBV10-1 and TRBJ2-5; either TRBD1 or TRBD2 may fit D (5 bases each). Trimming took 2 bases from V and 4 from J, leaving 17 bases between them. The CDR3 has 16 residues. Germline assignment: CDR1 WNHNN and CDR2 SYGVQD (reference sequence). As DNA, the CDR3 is TGCGCCAGCAGTGAGCTCCGTGGGGGTTCGGCAGAGACCCAGTACTTC. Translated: CASSELRGGSAETQYF.

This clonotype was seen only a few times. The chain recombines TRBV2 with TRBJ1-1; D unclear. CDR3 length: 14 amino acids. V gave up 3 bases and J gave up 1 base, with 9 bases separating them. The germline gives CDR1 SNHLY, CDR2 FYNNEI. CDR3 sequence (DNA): TGTGCCAGCAGTGATCGGCGGTCGAACACTGAAGCTTTCTTT. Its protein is CASSDRRSNTEAFF.

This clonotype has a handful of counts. CDR3 coding DNA: TGTGCCATCAGTGAGTCGGCTGCCCGCTATAGCAATCAGCCCCAGCATTTT. Its translation is CAISESAARYSNQPQHF. V is TRBV10-3 and J is TRBJ1-5; D not resolved. The CDR3 is made up of 17 amino acids. V was shortened by 0 bases and J by 0 bases, with 12 bases between the two germline ends. The germline CDR1 and CDR2 sequences are ENHRY and SYGVKD.

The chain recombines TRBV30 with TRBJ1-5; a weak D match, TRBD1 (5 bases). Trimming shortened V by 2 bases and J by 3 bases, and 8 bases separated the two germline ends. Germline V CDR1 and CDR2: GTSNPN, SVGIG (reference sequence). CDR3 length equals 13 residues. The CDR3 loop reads CAWSQGTNQPQHF. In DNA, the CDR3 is TGTGCCTGGAGTCAGGGTACCAATCAGCCCCAGCATTTT. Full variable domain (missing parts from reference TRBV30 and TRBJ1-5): SQTIHQWPATLVQPVGSPLSLECTVEGTSNPNLYWYRQAAGRGLQLLFYSVGIGQISSEVPQNLSASRPQDRQFILSSKKLLLSDSGFYLCAWSQGTNQPQHFGDGTRLSIL.

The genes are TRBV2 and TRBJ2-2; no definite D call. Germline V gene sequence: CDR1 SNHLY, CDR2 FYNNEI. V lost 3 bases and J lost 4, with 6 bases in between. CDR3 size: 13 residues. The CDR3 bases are TGTGCCAGCAGTGACAGGCCCACCGGGGAGCTGTTTTTT. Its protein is CASSDRPTGELFF. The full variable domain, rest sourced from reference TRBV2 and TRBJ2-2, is EPEVTQTPSHQVTQMGQEVILRCVPISNHLYFYWYRQILGQKVEFLVSFYNNEISEKSEIFDDQFSVERPDGSNFTLKIRSTKLEDSAMYFCASSDRPTGELFFGEGSRLTVL.

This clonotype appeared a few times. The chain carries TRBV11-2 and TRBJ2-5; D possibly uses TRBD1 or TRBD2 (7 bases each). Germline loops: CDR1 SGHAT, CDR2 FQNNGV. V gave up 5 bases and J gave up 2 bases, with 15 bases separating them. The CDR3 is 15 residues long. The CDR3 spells CASSAGGAGQETQYF. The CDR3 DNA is TGTGCCAGCAGCGCAGGGGGGGCCGGTCAAGAGACCCAGTACTTC.

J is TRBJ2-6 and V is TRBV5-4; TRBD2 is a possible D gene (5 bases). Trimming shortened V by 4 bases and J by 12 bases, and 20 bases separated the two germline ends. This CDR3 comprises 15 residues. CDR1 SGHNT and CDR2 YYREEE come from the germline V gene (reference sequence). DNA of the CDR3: TGTGCCAGCAGCCACCCAAAGCTTCTGGCGGGCGTCCTGACTTTC. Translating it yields CASSHPKLLAGVLTF.

This CDR3 reads CASSDGQGRGYEQYF. Written as DNA, the CDR3 is TGTGCCAGCAGTGACGGGCAGGGGCGCGGCTACGAGCAGTACTTC. The V gene is TRBV2, the J gene TRBJ2-1; D perhaps matches TRBD1 (6 bases). The DNA end favors TRBJ2-7, so the J call may be wrong. The CDR3 is 15 amino acids. The germline V gene encodes CDR1 SNHLY and CDR2 FYNNEI.

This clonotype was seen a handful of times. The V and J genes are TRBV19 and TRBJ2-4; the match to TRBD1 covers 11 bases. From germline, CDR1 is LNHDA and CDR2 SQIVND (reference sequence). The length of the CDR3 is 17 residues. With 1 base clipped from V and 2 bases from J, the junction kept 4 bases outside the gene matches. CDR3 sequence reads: CASSIVRTGGSKNIQYF. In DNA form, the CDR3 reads TGTGCCAGTAGTATAGTCCGGACAGGGGGCTCCAAAAACATTCAGTACTTC.

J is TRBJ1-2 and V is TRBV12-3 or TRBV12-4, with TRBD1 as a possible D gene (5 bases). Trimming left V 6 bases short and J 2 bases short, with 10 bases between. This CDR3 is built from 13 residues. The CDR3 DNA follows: TGTGCCAGCAGCCTCCGGGACAACTATGGCTACACCTTC. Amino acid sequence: CASSLRDNYGYTF.

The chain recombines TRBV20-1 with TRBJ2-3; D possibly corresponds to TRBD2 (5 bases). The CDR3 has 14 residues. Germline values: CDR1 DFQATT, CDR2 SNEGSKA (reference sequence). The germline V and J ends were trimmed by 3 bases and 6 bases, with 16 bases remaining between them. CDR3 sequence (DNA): TGCAGTGCTAGGGAGGCCAGACGATTGGATACGCAGTATTTT. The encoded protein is CSAREARRLDTQYF.